This T cell receptor beta chain is from a study of T-cell memory formation after mild COVID-19. TCRdb independently ran MiXCR on the 5' RACE reads; one entry per CDR3 protein. The data show more than 300,000 distinct CDR3 sequences, around 15% seen once. CDR1 and CDR2 (germline): DFQATT, SNEGSKA (reference sequence). The CDR3 is 14 residues long. Between the trimmed V and J ends, which lost 5 bases and 6 bases, there was a span of 18 bases. Study findings and constraints: The study detected some responding clones in pre-infection memory, suggesting cross-reactive memory joined.

Details on this clonotype: Its antigen is still unknown.

The chain recombines TRBV20-1 with TRBJ2-3; D is possibly TRBD2 (7 bases). This TCR was recovered from a young man who had mild COVID-19 (a few samples of this study predate the infection). Cell type and time point are not known. The sequenced material came from PBMCs or a T cell subset sorted from them (not recorded which). CDR3 region: CSAPPAGASDTQYF. The CDR3 DNA follows: TGCAGTGCTCCCCCCGCGGGGGCGTCGGATACGCAGTATTTT.